The TCR beta chain under discussion was sequenced for a study of control samples from healthy donors and cancer patients. J gave up 10 bases and V 2 bases, and 6 bases lay outside the gene matches. The CDR3 has 15 residues. CDR1 and CDR2 from the germline V gene are SGHRS and YFSETQ. Profiling relied on immunoSEQ multiplex PCR, and the TCRdb table lists in-frame clones only, not all of them. The table has 100,000 to 150,000 clones, more than 85% seen once. Sample: blood. The chain has TRBV5-1 and TRBJ1-6; 10 bases are shared with TRBD1. This TCR was recovered from a man younger than 35 in good health. As DNA, the CDR3 is TGCGCCAGCAGCTTCATCCGGGACAGGGGCTCACCCCTCCACTTT. As protein: CASSFIRDRGSPLHF. Combining the CDR3 with reference TRBV5-1 and TRBJ1-6 gives the whole variable domain KAGVTQTPRYLIKTRGQQVTLSCSPISGHRSVSWYQQTPGQGLQFLFEYFSETQRNKGNFPGRFSGRQFSNSRSEMNVSTLELGDSALYLCASSFIRDRGSPLHFGNGTRLTVT.